Listed below are T cell receptor beta chains from one sample, sequenced in a study of tumor-infiltrating lymphocytes in localized non-small cell lung cancer. Libraries were prepared by immunoSEQ multiplex PCR; TCRdb keeps only in-frame clonotypes and omits some of them. The sample lists about 16,000 clones, about 48% seen once, with approximately 16% in the top ten. The specimen sequenced was lung tumor tissue. These receptor sequences come from a human donor with non-small cell lung cancer. The CDR3 runs from the conserved cysteine through the conserved F or W. The D gene is left open where the match is weak. A clone size is listed for some rows: how often the clone was seen (once, few, many), or a class if it is expanded.

D	size	J	V	DNA	CDR3
.	.	TRBJ1-2	TRBV20-1	TGCAGTGCTACAGGCCCGGGTGGCTACACCTTC	CSATGPGGYTF
.	.	TRBJ2-1	TRBV6-6	TGTGCCAGCAGCCCGGGGGACTACAATGAGCAGTTCTTC	CASSPGDYNEQFF
TRBD1	few	TRBJ2-7	TRBV15	TGTGCCACCAGCAGAGGTGGGGACAGCTCCTACGAGCAGTACTTC	CATSRGGDSSYEQYF
.	medium-sized	TRBJ2-5	TRBV14	TGTGCCAGCAGCCAAGATCTTGTCGGGGGACCCCAAGAGACCCAGTACTTC	CASSQDLVGGPQETQYF
.	once	TRBJ2-7	TRBV15	TGTGCCACCAGCAGAGATCAGGCTACTACTGCCGACTACGAGCAGTACTTC	CATSRDQATTADYEQYF
.	medium-sized	TRBJ2-5	TRBV4-1	TGCGCCAGCAGCCAAGGATTGGGCGTGGGCGAGACCCAGTACTTC	CASSQGLGVGETQYF
.	few	TRBJ2-5	TRBV14	TGTGCCAGCAGCCAAGAAAGGGCAGCTCCCCAGTACTTC	CASSQERAAPQYF
TRBD1	few	TRBJ2-3	TRBV27	TGTGCCAGCAGTTTTCTGGGTAAACAGGGGAAGACAGATACGCAGTATTTT	CASSFLGKQGKTDTQYF
.	.	TRBJ1-3	TRBV29-1	TGCAGCGTTTCCGTGGGGGCGTCTGGAAACACCATATATTTT	CSVSVGASGNTIYF
.	.	TRBJ1-6	TRBV7-2	TGTGCCAGCGCCCCTCAGGGGCGCGGATCACCCCTCCACTTT	CASAPQGRGSPLHF
.	.	TRBJ2-3	TRBV10-3	TGTGCCATCAGTGACTTGGGGACTAGCACAGATACGCAGTATTTT	CAISDLGTSTDTQYF
TRBD1	.	TRBJ1-1	TRBV30	TGTGCCTGGAAAAGGGGGCTAGTAGCGAACACTGAAGCTTTCTTT	CAWKRGLVANTEAFF
.	.	TRBJ1-5	TRBV7-2	TGTGCCAGCAGCTTAAATTGGGGAAGCAATCAGCCCCAGCATTTT	CASSLNWGSNQPQHF
TRBD1	.	TRBJ1-6	TRBV4-3	TGCGCCAGCAGCCACACTCGCTGGGGCAGGGGGAACGACTATAATTCACCCCTCCACTTT	CASSHTRWGRGNDYNSPLHF
.	.	TRBJ2-3	TRBV7-9	TGTGCCAGCAGCTTATACGAGGGGGGGCTGGGAACAGATACGCAGTATTTT	CASSLYEGGLGTDTQYF
.	.	TRBJ1-1	TRBV4-3	TGCGCCAGCAGCCCTATCCTTGGGGCCGAAGCTTTCTTT	CASSPILGAEAFF
.	.	TRBJ1-1	TRBV20-1	TGCAGGACAACCCAAGGGGCCGCAGCTTTCTTT	CRTTQGAAAFF
.	many	TRBJ1-4	TRBV21-1	TGTGCCAGCAGCGCGTACGTAAGGGGTCTAAAGACTAATGAAAAACTGTTTTTT	CASSAYVRGLKTNEKLFF
.	medium-sized	TRBJ1-5	TRBV4-1	TGCGCCAGCAGCCAGGCCCAGGGGAATCAGCCCCAGCATTTT	CASSQAQGNQPQHF
.	medium-sized	TRBJ2-6	TRBV25-1	TGTGCCAGCAGTAGATCTCGAACCTCTGGGGCCAACGTCCTGACTTTC	CASSRSRTSGANVLTF
.	few	TRBJ2-5	TRBV7-9	TGTGCCAGCAGCTTAGGTGCTGGGGATGAAGAGACCCAGTACTTC	CASSLGAGDEETQYF
.	few	TRBJ1-1	TRBV30	TGTGCCTGGAGTGTAATTTCTGTGAACACTGAAGCTTTCTTT	CAWSVISVNTEAFF
TRBD2	few	TRBJ2-1	TRBV7-2	TGTGCCAGCAGCTTAGCCGGGACTAACAACAATGAGCAGTTCTTC	CASSLAGTNNNEQFF
TRBD1	medium-sized	TRBJ2-7	TRBV6-1	TGTGCCAGCAGAGGGACAGGGGGGCTGGGGCAGTACTTC	CASRGTGGLGQYF
.	.	TRBJ1-1	TRBV5-3	TGTGCCAGAAGCTTGCGGGGGGGTGGTGAAGCTTTCTTT	CARSLRGGGEAFF
.	few	TRBJ2-7	TRBV6-5	TGTGCAGCCGGACGGGGGAGGTTCTACGAGCAGTACTTC	CAAGRGRFYEQYF
.	.	TRBJ1-2	TRBV7-2	TGTGCCAGCAGCCCTCGGGCCAGCCCCGACTATGGCTACACCTTC	CASSPRASPDYGYTF
.	.	TRBJ1-3	TRBV6-1	TGTGCCAGCAGGGGACCCCCTGGAAACACCATATATTTT	CASRGPPGNTIYF
.	.	TRBJ1-2	TRBV9	TGTGCCAGCAGCGCAAAGGGACGGAAATATGGCTACACCTTC	CASSAKGRKYGYTF
.	few	TRBJ1-6	TRBV7-9	TGTGCCAGCAGCCTACAGGATTCACCCCTCCACTTT	CASSLQDSPLHF
TRBD1	few	TRBJ1-5	TRBV19	TGTGCCAGTAGCGTTAAGGACAGGTCCAATCAGCCCCAGCATTTT	CASSVKDRSNQPQHF
.	.	TRBJ2-3	TRBV9	TGTGCCAGCAGCGTACTCGGACCGGCCGATACGCAGTATTTT	CASSVLGPADTQYF
.	.	TRBJ2-7	TRBV4-1	TGCGCCAGCAGCCAACCCCCGGGCTACGAGCAGTACTTC	CASSQPPGYEQYF
TRBD2	.	TRBJ2-7	TRBV7-2	TGTGCCAGCAGCTCACCGACTAGCGGGGCCCTCTACGAGCAGTACTTC	CASSSPTSGALYEQYF
.	.	TRBJ1-3	TRBV15	TGTGCCACCAGCAGAGATCGGGGCCAGGGAAACACCATATATTTT	CATSRDRGQGNTIYF
.	few	TRBJ1-3	TRBV10-3	TGTGCCATCAGCCTGAAAGGAAACACCATATATTTT	CAISLKGNTIYF
.	medium-sized	TRBJ2-3	TRBV27	TGTGCCAGCAGGCTGGACAGCACAGATACGCAGTATTTT	CASRLDSTDTQYF
.	.	TRBJ1-2	TRBV27	TGTGCCAGCAGTTTGGTCCGCGGCTCGGGGAATGGCTACACCTTC	CASSLVRGSGNGYTF
.	.	TRBJ1-5	TRBV7-2	TGTGCCAGCAGCTTAGTACAGGATAGCAATCAGCCCCAGCATTTT	CASSLVQDSNQPQHF
.	medium-sized	TRBJ1-6	TRBV5-6	TGTGCCAGCAGCAAGAGGTTGGACACGAAACCTAATTCACCCCTCCACTTT	CASSKRLDTKPNSPLHF
.	many	TRBJ2-1	TRBV7-2	TGTGCCAGCAGCTTAAACGCAGGGAAGAATGAGCAGTTCTTC	CASSLNAGKNEQFF
TRBD1	many	TRBJ2-1	TRBV7-6	TGTGCCAGCAGCTACGGACAGGGGATCATAAATGAGCAGTTCTTC	CASSYGQGIINEQFF
.	medium-sized	TRBJ2-2	TRBV6-5	TGTGCCAGCATGGGGGGCCTATGGGGCGGGGAGCTGTTTTTT	CASMGGLWGGELFF
.	.	TRBJ1-3	TRBV19	TGTGCCACCCGGGACGACAGCTCTGGAAACACCATATATTTT	CATRDDSSGNTIYF
.	few	TRBJ2-5	TRBV6-6	TGTGCCAGCAGTAACTCGGAGACCCAGTACTTC	CASSNSETQYF
.	.	TRBJ1-5	TRBV28	TGTGCCAGCAGTTTTCCCACAGAGGGGGATCAGCCCCAGCATTTT	CASSFPTEGDQPQHF
TRBD1	few	TRBJ1-3	TRBV15	TGTGCCACCGGGTCCCGGGACAGGGTTCAAAACACCATATATTTT	CATGSRDRVQNTIYF
.	many	TRBJ2-5	TRBV11-3	TGTGCCAGCAGCTTAGGGGGCCGGAGGGGAGAGACCCAGTACTTC	CASSLGGRRGETQYF
.	.	TRBJ1-2	TRBV7-9	TGTGCCAGCAGCGCAAGGACGGAAGCTAACTATGGCTACACCTTC	CASSARTEANYGYTF
.	many	TRBJ1-1	TRBV7-3	TGTGCCAGCAGCTCGACAGGAAACACTGAAGCTTTCTTT	CASSSTGNTEAFF
.	few	TRBJ1-2	TRBV14	TGTGCCAGCAGCCAAGATCCCTGGGGTGGCTACACCTTC	CASSQDPWGGYTF
TRBD1	.	TRBJ1-5	TRBV9	TGTGCCAGCAGCACCCAAGGACAGGTTGGTCAGCCCCAGCATTTT	CASSTQGQVGQPQHF
.	.	TRBJ2-4	TRBV7-2	TGTGCCAGCAACCAACAGGGAAACATTCAGTACTTC	CASNQQGNIQYF
TRBD1	.	TRBJ2-2	TRBV7-2	TGTGCCAGCAGCGTAAGAGGACAGGGGAACACCGGGGAGCTGTTTTTT	CASSVRGQGNTGELFF
.	once	TRBJ2-4	TRBV5-1	TGCGCCAGCAGCTTGGAAGGGGTCGGAGGGAAAAACATTCAGTACTTC	CASSLEGVGGKNIQYF